The clone carrying this T cell receptor beta chain was detected a few times. In germline, CDR1 is MDHEN, CDR2 SYDVKM. This CDR3 is built from 14 residues. V lost 6 bases and J 6 bases, leaving 17 bases between the germline ends. The library targeted TCRbeta and was prepared with unique molecular identifiers. MiXCR, applied by TCRdb to the PCR reads, yields one record per CDR3 protein. Among about 640,000 distinct CDR3 sequences listed, 15% to 20% were seen once. The entry originates in a study of T-cell reconstitution after alpha-beta-depleted transplantation in children. The J gene is TRBJ1-1, the V gene TRBV28; D is unclear. This specimen was PBMCs from the stem cell graft donor, taken from the stem cell graft. The clonotype comes from a human donor who donated a stem cell graft to a child with acute myeloid leukemia. In nucleotides, the CDR3 is TGTGCCAGCAGATCTCTTACAGCTGATGCTGAAGCTTTCTTT. Translating gives CASRSLTADAEAFF.